The next 27 T cell receptor beta chains were all read from a single sample in a study of blood T cell repertoires in COVID-19. Profiled with immunoSEQ multiplex PCR; TCRdb holds only in-frame clones, not every one. The repertoire holds around 230,000 clones, with around 80% as singletons. Sequencing used PBMCs or T cells enriched from blood (not recorded which). These receptors came from a man between 40 and 49 years old who had recovered from COVID-19.

This rearrangement joins TRBV13 to TRBJ2-3; 7 positions agree with TRBD1. Trimming at V came to 6 bases and at J to 6 bases, leaving 6 bases not matched to a gene. Germline loops: CDR1 PRHDT, CDR2 FYEKMQ (reference sequence). The CDR3 has 13 residues. CDR3 sequence: CASRARGLDTQYF. CDR3 coding DNA: TGTGCCAGCAGGGCGAGGGGGCTCGATACGCAGTATTTT.

The chain carries TRBV5-4 and TRBJ2-2; weak D call: TRBD2 (6 bases). CDR1 and CDR2 (germline): SGHNT, YYREEE (reference sequence). This CDR3 has 16 residues. V was cut by 3 bases and J by 4 bases, with 16 bases left in between. CDR3 protein: CASSSGPGLRTGELFF. The CDR3 coding sequence is TGTGCCAGCAGCTCGGGGCCGGGACTCCGCACCGGGGAGCTGTTTTTT.

The CDR3 DNA reads as TGTGCCAGCAGCCGGAACGGACAGCCTAGCACAGATACGCAGTATTTT. Translation gives CASSRNGQPSTDTQYF. This rearrangement joins TRBV9 to TRBJ2-3; tentatively, D is TRBD1 (6 bases). Trimming shortened V by 4 bases and J by 0 bases, and 15 bases separated the two germline ends. CDR3 length equals 16 residues. Germline V gene sequence: CDR1 SGDLS, CDR2 YYNGEE. Looking up the rest from reference TRBV9 and TRBJ2-3 gives the full variable domain: DSGVTQTPKHLITATGQRVTLRCSPRSGDLSVYWYQQSLDQGLQFLIQYYNGEERAKGNILERFSAQQFPDLHSELNLSSLELGDSALYFCASSRNGQPSTDTQYFGPGTRLTVL.

This clone was detected once. The chain couples TRBV28 to TRBJ2-2, with 7 bases lining up with TRBD2. Losses at the gene ends were 5 bases for V and 5 bases for J; bases not matched to a gene: 17. This CDR3 region has 18 residues. Germline CDR1 MDHEN, CDR2 SYDVKM. CDR3 sequence (DNA): TGTGCCAGCAGTCCCGGGGCCCGGATGGAGGGAGGGACCGGGGAGCTGTTTTTT. Its protein is CASSPGARMEGGTGELFF.

The chain uses TRBV7-9 and TRBJ1-2, with 9 bases identical to TRBD1. This CDR3 spans 14 amino acids. Germline V gene data show CDR1 as SEHNR and CDR2 as FQNEAQ (reference sequence). V lost 5 bases to trimming and J lost 6 bases; unmatched junction nucleotides: 7. The CDR3 sequence: CASSPAGTGNGYTF. The CDR3 DNA reads TGTGCCAGCAGCCCAGCCGGGACAGGGAATGGCTACACCTTC.

The chain recombines TRBV29-1 with TRBJ1-1, with 8 bases aligning to TRBD1. The germline V gene has CDR1 SQVTM and CDR2 ANQGSEA. The junction had 7 bases not matched to a gene; V was cut back by 6 bases and J by 4 bases. The CDR3 covers 13 residues. The CDR3 DNA sequence: TGCAGCGTCCACCTGGGGACAGGCACTGAAGCTTTCTTT. Amino acid sequence: CSVHLGTGTEAFF.

CDR3 amino acids: CASSPRQGVYEQYF. DNA for the CDR3: TGTGCCAGCAGTCCGCGACAGGGAGTCTACGAGCAGTACTTC. V and J are TRBV27 and TRBJ2-7; 7 bases match TRBD1. Germline CDR1 is MNHEY and CDR2 is SMNVEV (reference sequence). V shed 5 bases, J shed 3 bases, and the junction held 7 bases outside the gene matches. The CDR3 sequence is 14 residues long.

V and J are TRBV2 and TRBJ1-2; D not certain. The CDR3 is 15 residues long. V was clipped by 0 bases and J by 8 bases, with 16 bases between them. Germline values: CDR1 SNHLY, CDR2 FYNNEI. The CDR3 DNA is TGTGCCAGCAGTGAAGCGCTCGCAGGTCTACGGGGCTACACCTTC. It is translated as CASSEALAGLRGYTF.

This clone was seen a few times. The chain uses TRBV5-1 and TRBJ2-5; TRBD1 might be the D (5 bases). The V end lost 6 bases, the J end lost 5 bases, and 11 bases lay between the germline ends. The CDR3 contains 12 residues. CDR1 and CDR2 (germline): SGHRS, YFSETQ. The CDR3 reads CASTPGRETQYF. Written as DNA, the CDR3 is TGCGCCAGCACCCCAGGGCGGGAGACCCAGTACTTC. The full variable domain, completed using reference TRBV5-1 and TRBJ2-5, is KAGVTQTPRYLIKTRGQQVTLSCSPISGHRSVSWYQQTPGQGLQFLFEYFSETQRNKGNFPGRFSGRQFSNSRSEMNVSTLELGDSALYLCASTPGRETQYFGPGTRLLVL.

The rearrangement uses TRBV19 and TRBJ2-6; tentatively, D is TRBD1 (6 bases). The CDR3 is 16 residues long. CDR1 and CDR2 (germline): LNHDA, SQIVND (reference sequence). Trimming took 1 base from V and 0 from J, leaving 7 bases between them. CDR3 protein: CASSIGGPSGANVLTF. CDR3 DNA: TGTGCCAGTAGTATAGGGGGGCCCTCTGGGGCCAACGTCCTGACTTTC.

This chain uses TRBV5-1 with TRBJ2-7; weak D call: TRBD2 (6 bases). V gave up 4 bases and J gave up 7 bases, with 18 bases separating them. This CDR3 has 14 residues. Germline V gene data show CDR1 as SGHRS and CDR2 as YFSETQ. The CDR3 region is CASSLGGGRNEQYF. In DNA, the CDR3 is TGCGCCAGCAGCCTCGGTGGGGGGAGGAATGAGCAGTACTTC.

This chain uses TRBV18 with TRBJ2-7, with 16 bases lining up with TRBD2. CDR1 is KGHSH and CDR2 is LQKENI in the germline V gene. The CDR3 consists of 18 residues. The V gene end was trimmed by 0 bases and the J gene end by 4 bases; junction bases not matched to a gene: 6. CDR3 DNA sequence: TGTGCCAGCTCACCACCGGGACTAGCGGGAGGGCCTCGTTACGAGCAGTACTTC. Its translation: CASSPPGLAGGPRYEQYF.

This clone was seen once. V usage is TRBV9 and J usage is TRBJ1-5; D unresolved. V lost 3 bases to trimming and J lost 6 bases, with 7 bases between them. Germline V gene data show CDR1 as SGDLS and CDR2 as YYNGEE. CDR3 length equals 12 residues. The CDR3 region has the DNA TGTGCCAGCAGCGCGGGTGGTCAGCCCCAGCATTTT. Translated: CASSAGGQPQHF.

The J gene is TRBJ1-1, the V gene TRBV11-2; D is unresolved. Germline-derived CDR1 and CDR2 are SGHAT and FQNNGV. V was pared by 2 bases and J by 1 base, with 14 bases between. This CDR3 contains 16 residues. CDR3 in amino acids: CASSLTPPGPNTEAFF. The DNA for the CDR3 is TGTGCCAGCAGCTTAACCCCGCCAGGCCCGAACACTGAAGCTTTCTTT.

This chain uses TRBV7-2 with TRBJ2-7, with 7 bases that match TRBD1. The CDR3 covers 13 residues. V gave up 5 bases and J gave up 4 bases; unmatched junction bases: 5. Germline-derived CDR1 and CDR2 are SGHTA and FQGNSA. The chain's CDR3 is CASSAGTEYEQYF. The DNA for the CDR3 is TGTGCCAGCAGCGCCGGGACAGAATACGAGCAGTACTTC.

This sequence joins TRBV5-8 and TRBJ1-4; D might be TRBD1 (6 bases). The V end lost 4 bases, the J end lost 2 bases, and 15 bases lay between the germline ends. CDR3 length equals 16 residues. CDR1 is SGHTS and CDR2 is YDEGEE in the germline V gene. The chain's CDR3 is CASSPQGIVTNEKLFF. The CDR3 DNA reads as TGTGCCAGCAGCCCACAGGGAATCGTGACTAATGAAAAACTGTTTTTT. The variable domain in full, with the rest retrieved from reference TRBV5-8 and TRBJ1-4, is EAGVTQSPTHLIKTRGQQATLRCSPISGHTSVYWYQQALGLGLQFLLWYDEGEERNRGNFPPRFSGRQFPNYSSELNVNALELEDSALYLCASSPQGIVTNEKLFFGSGTQLSVL.

The CDR3 nucleotides are TGTGCCAGTTCGCGGAGCTCCTACAATGAGCAGTTCTTC. This gives the protein CASSRSSYNEQFF. The chain couples TRBV7-8 to TRBJ2-1, with D unresolved. Germline V gene sequence: CDR1 SGHVS, CDR2 FQNEAQ. This CDR3 has 13 amino acids. V lost 9 bases and J lost 0, with 9 bases in between.

This chain links TRBV5-4 with TRBJ2-7, with 9 positions matching TRBD1. The CDR3 length is 15 residues. Germline V gene data show CDR1 as SGHNT and CDR2 as YYREEE (reference sequence). With V trimmed by 3 bases and J by 3 bases, 7 bases remained unmatched. DNA of the CDR3: TGTGCCAGCAGCTACACAGGGGGCGCTAACTACGAGCAGTACTTC. Amino acids: CASSYTGGANYEQYF.

The rearrangement joins TRBV10-3 to TRBJ1-5; TRBD1 matches 7 bases. The CDR3 contains 14 residues. CDR1 is ENHRY and CDR2 is SYGVKD in the germline V gene. V gave up 5 bases and J gave up 5 bases; unmatched junction bases: 6. The CDR3 loop reads CAISRTGEDQPQHF. The CDR3 DNA is TGTGCCATCAGTCGGACAGGAGAGGATCAGCCCCAGCATTTT.

This chain joins TRBV4-1 and TRBJ2-5; D unresolved. Germline V gene sequence: CDR1 MGHRA, CDR2 YSYEKL. The length of the CDR3 is 15 residues. Trimming removed 0 bases from V and 5 bases from J, with 13 bases in between. CDR3 coding DNA: TGCGCCAGCAGCCAAGAGGGCCTACCGACGGAGACCCAGTACTTC. Translation: CASSQEGLPTETQYF.

CDR3 residues: CASSPGQGATPLHF. DNA of the CDR3: TGTGCCAGCAGCCCGGGACAGGGGGCTACACCCCTCCACTTT. This sequence joins TRBV7-6 and TRBJ1-6; 12 bases agree with TRBD1. Unmatched junction bases numbered 4, after V lost 5 bases and J lost 11 bases. CDR3 size: 14 residues. Germline assignment: CDR1 SGHVS and CDR2 FNYEAQ.

The gene calls are TRBV24-1 and TRBJ1-3, with D tentatively TRBD1 (6 bases). Germline V lookup: CDR1 KGHDR, CDR2 SFDVKD. CDR3 length: 15 residues. Trimming took 5 bases from V and 0 from J, leaving 10 bases between them. CDR3 nucleotides: TGTGCCACCAGTGCTGGACAGACCTCTGGAAACACCATATATTTT. Translating it yields CATSAGQTSGNTIYF.

This rearrangement joins TRBV19 to TRBJ2-1; TRBD2 agrees at 10 bases. The CDR3 is made up of 14 amino acids. Germline V lookup: CDR1 LNHDA, CDR2 SQIVND (reference sequence). The ends lost 8 bases at V and 9 bases at J; junction bases unmatched: 10. CDR3 residues: CASWGVAGGTEQFF. The CDR3 DNA follows: TGTGCCAGTTGGGGGGTAGCGGGAGGTACTGAGCAGTTCTTC.

This clone was seen a handful of times. The chain is built from TRBV27 and TRBJ1-3; D is unclear. The CDR3 extends over 13 amino acids. Germline CDR1 MNHEY, CDR2 SMNVEV (reference sequence). V was trimmed by 4 bases and J by 2 bases, leaving 6 bases between them. CDR3 sequence reads: CASSSLTGNTIYF. CDR3 in DNA: TGTGCCAGCAGTTCCCTAACTGGAAACACCATATATTTT.

This CDR3 is CASSLVRGTDTQYF. The CDR3 DNA is TGTGCCAGCAGCTTAGTCAGGGGCACAGATACGCAGTATTTT. The rearrangement uses TRBV7-6 and TRBJ2-3, with a tentative D call TRBD1 (5 bases). CDR3 length: 14 amino acids. CDR1 and CDR2 from the germline V gene are SGHVS and FNYEAQ. V was pared by 1 base and J by 1 base, with 6 bases between. The variable domain in full, completed from reference TRBV7-6 and TRBJ2-3, reads GAGVSQSPRYKVTKRGQDVALRCDPISGHVSLYWYRQALGQGPEFLTYFNYEAQQDKSGLPNDRFSAERPEGSISTLTIQRTEQRDSAMYRCASSLVRGTDTQYFGPGTRLTVL.

This sequence joins TRBV6-1 and TRBJ2-7; D is unclear. Germline CDR1 MNHNS, CDR2 SASEGT. V was clipped by 2 bases and J by 0 bases, with 8 bases between them. This CDR3 is 14 amino acids long. The CDR3 loop is CASSEIGHSYEQYF. The CDR3 nucleotides are TGTGCCAGCAGTGAAATTGGCCACTCCTACGAGCAGTACTTC.

The chain employs TRBV15 and TRBJ2-6; 7 nucleotides align to TRBD2. V lost 0 bases and J lost 3; bases outside the gene matches: 11. This CDR3 comprises 19 residues. CDR1 is LNHNV and CDR2 is YYDKDF in the germline V gene (reference sequence). The CDR3 is CATSRDRRGSIGGANVLTF. CDR3 nucleotide sequence: TGTGCCACCAGCAGAGATCGGCGGGGGTCTATAGGTGGGGCCAACGTCCTGACTTTC.